The rows below give T cell receptor beta chains drawn from one sample of a study of T cell responses to AZD1222 COVID-19 vaccine. Assay: immunoSEQ multiplex PCR; the TCRdb copy retains only in-frame clones and omits some. This table has roughly 150,000 clones, 80% to 95% appearing once. Here the sequenced sample was peripheral blood, taken on day 0 of AZD1222 vaccination. The receptors were gathered from an adult in good health. Both conserved end residues are part of each CDR3. The D gene is left open where the match is weak. For some rows the clone size is stated as once, few or many, or as a class when expanded; others skip it.

J: TRBJ1-2; size: .; V: TRBV6-8; D: TRBD1; CDR3: CPAVTIDRAKTNYGYTF; DNA: TGTCCAGCAGTTACAATTGACAGGGCTAAAACTAACTATGGCTACACCTTC
J: TRBJ2-3; size: .; V: TRBV24-1; D: .; CDR3: CATMGESTDTQYF; DNA: TGTGCCACCATGGGCGAGTCCACAGATACGCAGTATTTT
J: TRBJ1-2; size: .; V: TRBV5-1; D: TRBD1; CDR3: CASSEGQGVYGYTF; DNA: TGCGCCAGCAGCGAGGGGCAGGGGGTTTATGGCTACACCTTC
J: TRBJ2-1; size: .; V: TRBV5-4; D: TRBD2; CDR3: CASSFSGGVYNEQFF; DNA: TGTGCCAGCAGCTTTAGCGGGGGGGTATACAATGAGCAGTTCTTC
J: TRBJ2-2; size: .; V: TRBV7-3; D: .; CDR3: CASSLIAANTGELFF; DNA: TGTGCCAGCAGCTTAATAGCGGCGAACACCGGGGAGCTGTTTTTT
J: TRBJ2-7; size: .; V: TRBV15; D: TRBD2; CDR3: CATSVGLAASYEQYF; DNA: TGTGCCACCAGCGTCGGACTAGCGGCCTCCTACGAGCAGTACTTC
J: TRBJ1-3; size: .; V: TRBV30; D: TRBD1; CDR3: CACPGQGSTIYF; DNA: TGTGCCTGTCCGGGACAGGGCTCCACCATATATTTT
J: TRBJ2-7; size: .; V: TRBV19; D: .; CDR3: CASSVGSNVGRTYEQYF; DNA: TGTGCCAGTTCCGTCGGTTCCAATGTGGGCAGAACTTACGAGCAGTACTTC
J: TRBJ1-1; size: .; V: TRBV6-5; D: .; CDR3: CASRSHRGLNTEAFF; DNA: TGTGCCAGCAGGTCTCATCGGGGCCTGAACACTGAAGCTTTCTTT
J: TRBJ2-3; size: .; V: TRBV4-1; D: .; CDR3: CASSQVGRGRETDTQYF; DNA: TGCGCCAGCAGCCAAGTCGGGAGGGGGCGCGAGACAGATACGCAGTATTTT
J: TRBJ1-2; size: .; V: TRBV28; D: TRBD1; CDR3: CASSPTDRPYYGYTF; DNA: TGTGCCAGCAGTCCCACGGACAGGCCTTACTATGGCTACACCTTC
J: TRBJ1-1; size: .; V: TRBV2; D: .; CDR3: CASSSVMNTEAFF; DNA: TGTGCCAGCAGCTCAGTAATGAACACTGAAGCTTTCTTT
J: TRBJ1-2; size: .; V: TRBV5-6; D: TRBD1; CDR3: CASRTGQGIYTF; DNA: TGTGCCAGCAGGACGGGACAGGGCATCTACACCTTC
J: TRBJ2-1; size: .; V: TRBV7-8; D: .; CDR3: CASSPTPGPWSYNEQFF; DNA: TGTGCCAGCAGCCCCACCCCGGGTCCGTGGTCCTACAATGAGCAGTTCTTC
J: TRBJ2-7; size: .; V: TRBV4-1; D: .; CDR3: CASSLQGAYEQYF; DNA: TGCGCCAGCAGCCTACAGGGCGCCTACGAGCAGTACTTC
J: TRBJ1-2; size: .; V: TRBV9; D: .; CDR3: CASSVSKGRDGYTF; DNA: TGTGCCAGCAGCGTATCGAAAGGGCGGGATGGCTACACCTTC
J: TRBJ1-5; size: .; V: TRBV6-2/TRBV6-3; D: TRBD1; CDR3: CASSSGGAGNQPQHF; DNA: TGTGCCAGCAGCTCAGGGGGCGCCGGGAATCAGCCCCAGCATTTT
J: TRBJ1-1; size: few; V: TRBV7-9; D: .; CDR3: CASSLAYPVNTEAFF; DNA: TGTGCCAGCAGCTTAGCGTACCCAGTGAACACTGAAGCTTTCTTT
J: TRBJ2-2; size: .; V: TRBV4-1; D: .; CDR3: CASSQTRGHTNTGELFF; DNA: TGCGCCAGCAGCCAAACACGGGGACATACGAACACCGGGGAGCTGTTTTTT
J: TRBJ2-3; size: .; V: TRBV27; D: .; CDR3: CASSRRRGASTTDTQYF; DNA: TGTGCCAGCAGTAGACGACGGGGGGCTTCAACCACAGATACGCAGTATTTT
J: TRBJ2-1; size: .; V: TRBV9; D: .; CDR3: CASSVTGLGGEQFF; DNA: TGTGCCAGCAGCGTAACAGGGCTCGGGGGCGAGCAGTTCTTC
J: TRBJ2-7; size: .; V: TRBV4-1; D: .; CDR3: CASSQVGGPPYEQYF; DNA: TGCGCCAGCAGCCAAGTCGGGGGGCCCCCCTACGAGCAGTACTTC
J: TRBJ2-1; size: .; V: TRBV20-1; D: .; CDR3: CSASGSGEQFF; DNA: TGCAGTGCCTCAGGGTCTGGTGAGCAGTTCTTC
J: TRBJ2-5; size: once; V: TRBV7-9; D: TRBD1; CDR3: CASSLARDRRRETQYF; DNA: TGTGCCAGCAGCTTGGCCCGGGACAGGCGGAGGGAGACCCAGTACTTC
J: TRBJ2-1; size: once; V: TRBV7-3; D: TRBD2; CDR3: CASSLGLAGGRQFF; DNA: TGTGCCAGCAGCTTGGGACTAGCGGGCGGGAGGCAGTTCTTC